The rows below give T cell receptor beta chains drawn from one sample of a study of naive and memory T cell subsets. In TCRdb, the UMI-ligation and nested PCR reads were re-called with MiXCR into one record per CDR3 protein. The sample lists 130,000 to 150,000 distinct CDR3 sequences; 15% to 20% were seen once. Sequenced: naive CD4+ T cells from blood. These receptors were collected from a human donor in good health. The CDR3 runs from the conserved cysteine through the conserved F or W. The D gene is left open where the match is weak. Only some rows state a clone size, as once, few, many or a class for expanded clones.

size,J,D,V,CDR3,DNA
.,TRBJ2-7,.,TRBV28,CASSGADRGHEQYF,TGTGCCAGCAGTGGGGCTGACCGGGGGCACGAGCAGTACTTC
few,TRBJ1-4,TRBD1,TRBV28,CASSDRVVGEKLFF,TGTGCCAGCTCCGACAGGGTTGTCGGTGAAAAACTGTTTTTT
few,TRBJ2-1,.,TRBV2,CASSEEREQFF,TGTGCCAGCAGTGAGGAGAGGGAGCAGTTCTTC
.,TRBJ2-3,TRBD1,TRBV6-1,CASSGQGRTDTQYF,TGTGCCAGCAGCGGACAGGGAAGAACAGATACGCAGTATTTT
.,TRBJ2-2,.,TRBV25-1,CASSDPGSHTGELFF,TGTGCCAGCAGTGACCCAGGGTCCCACACCGGGGAGCTGTTTTTT
.,TRBJ1-3,.,TRBV12-3/TRBV12-4,CASSFGISGNTIYF,TGTGCCAGCAGTTTCGGGATCTCTGGAAACACCATATATTTT
few,TRBJ2-3,TRBD2,TRBV28,CASDTAGATPITDTQYF,TGTGCCAGCGATACAGCGGGAGCCACCCCAATCACAGATACGCAGTATTTT
.,TRBJ2-7,.,TRBV29-1,CSALDGGAYEQYF,TGCAGCGCCCTGGACGGCGGAGCCTACGAGCAGTACTTC
.,TRBJ1-2,TRBD1,TRBV20-1,CSAQDRGLGYTF,TGCAGTGCCCAGGACAGGGGGCTTGGCTACACCTTC
few,TRBJ1-1,.,TRBV20-1,CSARTGNTEAFF,TGCAGTGCTCGGACGGGCAACACTGAAGCTTTCTTT
many,TRBJ1-5,TRBD1,TRBV28,CATGGTGYSNQPQHF,TGTGCCACGGGAGGGACAGGCTATAGCAATCAGCCCCAGCATTTT
.,TRBJ2-7,.,TRBV20-1,CSARDSGRSYEQYF,TGCAGTGCTAGAGATTCCGGTCGGTCCTACGAGCAGTACTTC
.,TRBJ2-7,.,TRBV9,CASSVGGDEQYF,TGTGCCAGCAGCGTAGGAGGGGACGAGCAGTACTTC
.,TRBJ1-4,.,TRBV9,CASSVGEAGGQLFF,TGTGCCAGCAGCGTAGGGGAGGCGGGGGGACAACTGTTTTTT
.,TRBJ1-1,.,TRBV20-1,CSARAFREPTEAFF,TGCAGTGCTAGAGCCTTCAGGGAGCCCACTGAAGCTTTCTTT
.,TRBJ1-5,TRBD1,TRBV20-1,CSARRTGENQPQHF,TGCAGTGCTAGGAGGACAGGGGAGAATCAGCCCCAGCATTTT
.,TRBJ2-7,.,TRBV28,CASSTPTDSYEQYF,TGTGCCAGCAGTACACCGACAGACTCCTACGAGCAGTACTTC
few,TRBJ1-2,.,TRBV6-5,CASSYSAVDNYGYTF,TGTGCCAGCAGTTACTCAGCGGTAGACAACTATGGCTACACCTTC
few,TRBJ2-6,.,TRBV14,CASSQDHWDSTGDVLTF,TGTGCCAGCAGCCAAGATCATTGGGATTCGACTGGTGACGTCCTGACTTTC
.,TRBJ1-1,.,TRBV29-1,CSATANTEAFF,TGCAGCGCGACAGCGAACACTGAAGCTTTCTTT
.,TRBJ1-4,TRBD1,TRBV20-1,CSARGDSATNEKLFF,TGCAGTGCTAGGGGGGACAGTGCAACTAATGAAAAACTGTTTTTT
.,TRBJ2-7,.,TRBV3-1,CASRAGLGSYEQYF,TGTGCCAGCAGGGCTGGACTGGGCTCCTACGAGCAGTACTTC
few,TRBJ2-1,TRBD2,TRBV20-1,CSARARGRSYNEQFF,TGCAGTGCTAGAGCTCGCGGGAGATCCTACAATGAGCAGTTCTTC
.,TRBJ2-5,.,TRBV15,CATRAPLGLGETQYF,TGTGCCACCAGAGCACCTCTAGGCCTCGGGGAGACCCAGTACTTC
.,TRBJ2-7,.,TRBV6-2/TRBV6-3,CASNRGLRSDEQYF,TGTGCCAGCAACAGGGGACTACGATCCGACGAGCAGTACTTC
.,TRBJ2-1,.,TRBV5-1,CASSWDGSSYNEQFF,TGCGCCAGCAGCTGGGACGGTAGCTCCTACAATGAGCAGTTCTTC
.,TRBJ2-7,.,TRBV3-1,CASSQMGDSYEQYF,TGTGCCAGCAGCCAAATGGGGGACTCCTACGAGCAGTACTTC
.,TRBJ2-5,TRBD2,TRBV18,CASSPPNYASGETQYF,TGTGCCAGCTCACCACCGAATTACGCTAGCGGTGAGACCCAGTACTTC